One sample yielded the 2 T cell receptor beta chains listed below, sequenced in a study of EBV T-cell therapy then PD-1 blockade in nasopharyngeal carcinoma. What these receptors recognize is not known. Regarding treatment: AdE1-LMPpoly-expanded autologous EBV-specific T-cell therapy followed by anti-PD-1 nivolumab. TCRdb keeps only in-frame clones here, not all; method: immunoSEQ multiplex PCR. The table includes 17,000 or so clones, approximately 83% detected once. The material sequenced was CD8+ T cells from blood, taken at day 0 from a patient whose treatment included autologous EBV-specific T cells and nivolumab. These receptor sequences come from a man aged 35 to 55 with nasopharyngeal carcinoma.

In DNA, the CDR3 is TGTGCCAGCACTAGCGGGGAGGGCACAGATACGCAGTATTTT. It encodes CASTSGEGTDTQYF. The chain uses TRBV19 and TRBJ2-3, with 10 positions matching TRBD2. The CDR3 loop spans 14 amino acids. J lost 1 base, V lost 9 bases, and 4 bases had no gene match. CDR1 and CDR2 (germline): LNHDA, SQIVND (reference sequence).

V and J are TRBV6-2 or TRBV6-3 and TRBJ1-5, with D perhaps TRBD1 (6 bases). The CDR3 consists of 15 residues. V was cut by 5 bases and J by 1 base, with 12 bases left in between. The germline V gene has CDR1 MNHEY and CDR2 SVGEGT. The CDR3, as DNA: TGTGCCAGCAGTCGCAGGGGCGGCAGCAATCAGCCCCAGCATTTT. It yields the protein CASSRRGGSNQPQHF.